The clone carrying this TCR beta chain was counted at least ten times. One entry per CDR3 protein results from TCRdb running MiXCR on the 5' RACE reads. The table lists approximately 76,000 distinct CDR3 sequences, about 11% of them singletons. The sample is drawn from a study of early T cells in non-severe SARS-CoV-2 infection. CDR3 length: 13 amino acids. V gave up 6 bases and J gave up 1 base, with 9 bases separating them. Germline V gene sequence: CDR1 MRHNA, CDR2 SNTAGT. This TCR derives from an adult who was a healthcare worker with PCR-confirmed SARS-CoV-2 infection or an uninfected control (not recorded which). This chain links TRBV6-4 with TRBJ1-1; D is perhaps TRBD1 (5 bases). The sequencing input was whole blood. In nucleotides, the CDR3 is TGTGCCAGCAGGAAACAGGAGAACACTGAAGCTTTCTTT. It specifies CASRKQENTEAFF.